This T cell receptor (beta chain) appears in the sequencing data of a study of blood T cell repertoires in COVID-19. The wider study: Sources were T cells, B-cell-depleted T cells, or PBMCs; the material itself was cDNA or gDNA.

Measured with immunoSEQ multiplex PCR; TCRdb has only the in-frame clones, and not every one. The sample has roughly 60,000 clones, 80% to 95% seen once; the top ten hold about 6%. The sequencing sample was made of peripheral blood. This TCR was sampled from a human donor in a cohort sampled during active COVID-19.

In DNA form, the CDR3 reads TGTGCCAGCTCACCAGGAGTAGCGGGAGGGCCCTCTGGGGCCAACGTCCTGACTTTC. Amino acid sequence: CASSPGVAGGPSGANVLTF. The chain combines TRBV18 with TRBJ2-6; 11 bases map to TRBD2. From germline, CDR1 is KGHSH and CDR2 LQKENI. The CDR3 totals 19 residues. V dropped 2 bases and J dropped 0; count of bases not matched to a gene: 6.